What follows are 8 T cell receptor beta chains derived from one specimen sequenced in a study of shared clonotypes between healthy human individuals. Clones were read by immunoSEQ multiplex PCR, and TCRdb kept only the in-frame ones, dropping some. The sample includes some 2,000,000 clones, approximately 95% of them seen just once. Sequences were obtained from naive CD4+ T cells sorted from blood. Subset noted: CD45RA+ positively selected. These receptors all stem from a man aged 18 to 35 in good health.

The chain uses TRBV18 and TRBJ1-1, with a possible D match to TRBD1 (6 bases). Per the germline V gene, CDR1 is KGHSH and CDR2 is LQKENI. Trimming pared 5 bases from V and 1 base from J, leaving 11 bases between. The CDR3 loop spans 14 amino acids. In DNA, the CDR3 is TGTGCCAGCTCAGAACAGGGCGCGAACACTGAAGCTTTCTTT. It encodes CASSEQGANTEAFF.

With regard to this clone: Within the sample, other DNA sequences also encode this same CDR3. This chain uses TRBV2 with TRBJ2-7; no clear D. This CDR3 region has 12 residues. The V gene's germline CDR1 is SNHLY and CDR2 FYNNEI. V was trimmed by 4 bases and J by 3 bases, leaving 7 bases between them. CDR3 in amino acids: CASSGTSYEQYF. CDR3 DNA: TGTGCCAGCAGTGGGACGAGCTACGAGCAGTACTTC.

The V and J genes are TRBV2 and TRBJ2-6; D unresolved. Germline CDR1 SNHLY, CDR2 FYNNEI. The V and J ends lost 5 bases and 1 base respectively, with 9 bases between them. The CDR3 covers 15 residues. This CDR3 reads CASSSQASGANVLTF. CDR3 coding DNA: TGTGCCAGCAGTTCTCAGGCATCTGGGGCCAACGTCCTGACTTTC.

The chain couples TRBV5-1 to TRBJ2-5; 8 bases align to TRBD2. Trimming took 3 bases from V and 3 from J; bases not matched to a gene: 10. The CDR3 loop spans 16 amino acids. Germline CDR1 reads SGHRS; CDR2 reads YFSETQ. The CDR3 protein is CASSSGTSGLKETQYF. The CDR3, as DNA: TGCGCCAGCAGCTCCGGGACTAGTGGTCTCAAAGAGACCCAGTACTTC.

This clone has only a few counts. The V and J genes are TRBV6-4 and TRBJ2-6; the D gene is possibly TRBD2 (5 bases). V lost 4 bases, J lost 0 bases, and 10 bases lay in between. The CDR3 is made up of 16 amino acids. Germline assignment: CDR1 MRHNA and CDR2 SNTAGT. The CDR3 loop reads CASSAVGDSGANVLTF. The CDR3 DNA reads as TGTGCCAGCAGTGCTGTCGGGGACTCTGGGGCCAACGTCCTGACTTTC.

The chain has TRBV18 and TRBJ1-2; tentatively, D is TRBD1 (6 bases). V was shortened by 2 bases and J by 2 bases, with 12 bases between the two germline ends. CDR1 and CDR2 (germline): KGHSH, LQKENI. This CDR3 has 15 amino acids. CDR3 protein: CASSPRGDTNYGYTF. The CDR3 DNA follows: TGTGCCAGCTCACCAAGGGGGGATACGAACTATGGCTACACCTTC.

The V and J genes are TRBV5-1 and TRBJ2-1, with D perhaps matching TRBD2 (6 bases). The CDR3 sequence is 14 residues long. V shed 4 bases and J shed 9 bases, with 17 bases lying between them. Germline-derived CDR1 and CDR2 are SGHRS and YFSETQ. CDR3 bases: TGCGCCAGCAGCCCCGGGCGGGGAAGCCCTGAGCAGTTCTTC. Translating it yields CASSPGRGSPEQFF.

The sample holds a few counts of this clone. The rearrangement links TRBV19 to TRBJ1-2, with TRBD1 as a possible D gene (5 bases). Trimming removed 5 bases from V and 0 bases from J, with 10 bases in between. This CDR3 comprises 14 residues. Germline V lookup: CDR1 LNHDA, CDR2 SQIVND (reference sequence). CDR3 loop: CASSWGSANYGYTF. CDR3 coding DNA: TGTGCCAGTAGTTGGGGGTCGGCTAACTATGGCTACACCTTC. The entire variable domain, with the rest obtained from reference TRBV19 and TRBJ1-2, is as follows: DGGITQSPKYLFRKEGQNVTLSCEQNLNHDAMYWYRQDPGQGLRLIYYSQIVNDFQKGDIAEGYSVSREKKESFPLTVTSAQKNPTAFYLCASSWGSANYGYTFGSGTRLTVV.